The rows below give T cell receptor beta chains drawn from one sample of a study of shared clonotypes between healthy human individuals. TCRdb's copy holds only in-frame clones and misses some; the assay was immunoSEQ multiplex PCR. The sample has around 2.3 million clones; 95% are singletons. The source material was naive CD4+ T cells sorted from blood. The receptors originated from a man younger than 35 in good health. The CDR3 runs from the conserved cysteine through the conserved F or W. A D gene is named only where the DNA matches it firmly. Clone size is not always given. Where it is, it says once, few, many or a class for expanded clones.

j_call,v_call,d_call,clone_size,cdr3_nt,cdr3_aa
TRBJ1-1,TRBV5-1,.,.,TGCGCCAGCAGCTTGGGCACAGGGACCACTGAAGCTTTCTTT,CASSLGTGTTEAFF
TRBJ2-5,TRBV4-1,.,.,TGCGCCAGCAGCCAAGAGTCGACTATCCCTCAAGAGACCCAGTACTTC,CASSQESTIPQETQYF
TRBJ2-6,TRBV30,.,.,TGTGCCTGGACGGGTTCTGGGGCCAACGTCCTGACTTTC,CAWTGSGANVLTF
TRBJ1-3,TRBV7-9,.,.,TGTGCCAGCAGCTTGGACCGATTCGCACAGCCTGGAAACACCATATATTTT,CASSLDRFAQPGNTIYF
TRBJ1-2,TRBV27,TRBD1,.,TGTGCCAGCAGTCCTTCTCGGGACAGGGGTCGGTACACCTTC,CASSPSRDRGRYTF
TRBJ2-1,TRBV4-3,.,.,TGCGCCAGCAGCCAAGAGCCGTTCAGCTCCTACAATGAGCAGTTCTTC,CASSQEPFSSYNEQFF
TRBJ2-2,TRBV7-2,.,.,TGTGCCAGCAGCCCATTCGGGGCCGGGGAGCTGTTTTTT,CASSPFGAGELFF
TRBJ2-1,TRBV5-4,TRBD2,once,TGTGCCAGCAGCTTGCCTCTAGCGGACATCAATGAGCAGTTCTTC,CASSLPLADINEQFF
TRBJ2-2,TRBV5-6,.,.,TGTGCCAGCAGCTTGGGTGGGGGCGAGACCCTCACGAACACCGGGGAGCTGTTTTTT,CASSLGGGETLTNTGELFF
TRBJ1-6,TRBV5-1,TRBD1,once,TGCGCCAGCAGCTTGGACAGGGGCGTAAATTCACCCCTCCACTTT,CASSLDRGVNSPLHF
TRBJ2-2,TRBV7-3,TRBD1,.,TGTGCCAGCAGCCTGACAGGGGCGAGCACCGGGGAGCTGTTTTTT,CASSLTGASTGELFF
TRBJ2-7,TRBV27,TRBD1,.,TGTGCCAGCAGTTCCCCCCTGACAGGGCTCTACGAGCAGTACTTC,CASSSPLTGLYEQYF
TRBJ2-7,TRBV5-4,TRBD1,.,TGTGCCAGCAGCTTGGATGGGTTGACAGGGGCGAGGTACGAGCAGTACTTC,CASSLDGLTGARYEQYF
TRBJ2-7,TRBV27,TRBD2,.,TGTGCCAGCGCGGGGTATAGCGGGAGCTACGAGCAGTACTTC,CASAGYSGSYEQYF
TRBJ1-5,TRBV30,.,.,TGTGCCTGGACCGCAGGGGATAGCAATCAGCCCCAGCATTTT,CAWTAGDSNQPQHF
TRBJ2-2,TRBV7-6,.,.,TGTGCCAGCAGACAACCCTACGGGGGCCTGAACACCGGGGAGCTGTTTTTT,CASRQPYGGLNTGELFF
TRBJ2-3,TRBV6-6,.,.,TGTGCCAGCATTCCTGATGGCACAGATACGCAGTATTTT,CASIPDGTDTQYF
TRBJ2-1,TRBV10-3,.,.,TGTGCCATCAGCGGTGACAGTATATACAATGAGCAGTTCTTC,CAISGDSIYNEQFF
TRBJ2-2,TRBV7-2,.,.,TGTGCCAGCAGCTCCCGTCCGAACGGGGAGCTGTTTTTT,CASSSRPNGELFF
TRBJ1-5,TRBV30,TRBD1,.,TGTGCCTGGGGACAGGCGAATAGTCAGCCCCAGCATTTT,CAWGQANSQPQHF
TRBJ1-1,TRBV5-1,TRBD1,once,TGCGCCAGCAGCTTGGTGGCAGGGGGCGCGACTGAAGCTTTCTTT,CASSLVAGGATEAFF
TRBJ2-3,TRBV11-1,.,.,TGTGCCAGCAGCCACGACAGGACTAGCACAGATACGCAGTATTTT,CASSHDRTSTDTQYF
TRBJ1-5,TRBV2,.,once,TGTGCCAGCAGCGATTTTAACGGGGGTCGTCAGCCCCAGCATTTT,CASSDFNGGRQPQHF
TRBJ2-7,TRBV15,.,.,TGTGCCACCAGCAGTCCTGGGCGGCAATACGAGCAGTACTTC,CATSSPGRQYEQYF
TRBJ1-3,TRBV6-1,.,.,TGTGCCAGCGGCTGGGACCCCTCTTCTGGAAACACCATATATTTT,CASGWDPSSGNTIYF
TRBJ2-7,TRBV6-6,TRBD1,.,TGTGCCAGCAGGACCGGGACAGGATACTACGAGCAGTACTTC,CASRTGTGYYEQYF
TRBJ2-1,TRBV30,.,.,TGTGCCTGGAGTGGAGACTACAATGAGCAGTTCTTC,CAWSGDYNEQFF
TRBJ2-7,TRBV19,.,.,TGTGCCAGTAGTATAGGGTACGTGGGAGGATCCTACGAGCAGTACTTC,CASSIGYVGGSYEQYF
TRBJ2-6,TRBV30,.,.,TGTGCCTGGAGTGTACCATGGCAGGGAAGCGCTGGGGCCAACGTCCTGACTTTC,CAWSVPWQGSAGANVLTF
TRBJ2-3,TRBV28,TRBD1,.,TGTGCCAGCAGTTTAGAGCAGGGGGCGCGTCCTAGCACAGATACGCAGTATTTT,CASSLEQGARPSTDTQYF
TRBJ2-1,TRBV28,TRBD2,.,TGTGCCAGCAGTTTGGGCGGGGGGCCCAATGAGCAGTTCTTC,CASSLGGGPNEQFF
TRBJ2-3,TRBV11-2,.,.,TGTGCCAGCAGCTTTCTCCTTACAGATACGCAGTATTTT,CASSFLLTDTQYF
TRBJ2-7,TRBV18,.,once,TGTGCCAGCTCACCCGGGACCGCCTCCTACGAGCAGTACTTC,CASSPGTASYEQYF
TRBJ2-7,TRBV6-1,.,.,TGTGCCAGCAATCCAGGGGCTAGCTACGAGCAGTACTTC,CASNPGASYEQYF
TRBJ2-2,TRBV6-5,.,.,TGTGCCAGCAGTTACTCGAGCTTAAACACCGGGGAGCTGTTTTTT,CASSYSSLNTGELFF
TRBJ1-2,TRBV9,TRBD1,.,TGTGCCAGCAGAGGGACAGCTAATGGCTACACCTTC,CASRGTANGYTF
TRBJ2-5,TRBV10-3,.,.,TGTGCCATCACCCAGGGACGGCAAGAGACCCAGTACTTC,CAITQGRQETQYF
TRBJ2-1,TRBV18,.,.,TGTGCCAGCTCACCAGTTCTAGCCTGGTACAATGAGCAGTTCTTC,CASSPVLAWYNEQFF
TRBJ2-1,TRBV19,TRBD2,.,TGTGCCAGTAGTATTACGCTAGCGGGAGTTCGGTACAATGAGCAGTTCTTC,CASSITLAGVRYNEQFF
TRBJ2-1,TRBV19,TRBD1,.,TGTGCCAGTAGTATTAAAAGACAGGGGGCCATCTCCTACAATGAGCAGTTCTTC,CASSIKRQGAISYNEQFF
TRBJ1-2,TRBV6-5,.,.,TGTGCCAGCAGCCTCTCTAAGGCAGCTCTCACCTTC,CASSLSKAALTF
TRBJ2-3,TRBV10-3,.,.,TGTGCCATCAGTCCGGCTGGCTACACAGATACGCAGTATTTT,CAISPAGYTDTQYF
TRBJ2-5,TRBV18,TRBD1,.,TGTGCCAGCCCACGACAGGGGCGAGAGACCCAGTACTTC,CASPRQGRETQYF
TRBJ1-1,TRBV2,.,.,TGTGCCAGCAGGACGATTGGGGGCACTGAAGCTTTCTTT,CASRTIGGTEAFF
TRBJ2-5,TRBV4-2,TRBD2,.,TGTGCCAGCAGCCAAGGGAGCGGGGGGTTCCAAGAGACCCAGTACTTC,CASSQGSGGFQETQYF
TRBJ2-7,TRBV18,TRBD1,.,TGTGCCAGCTCAGAACAGGGGGCTTTCTACGAGCAGTACTTC,CASSEQGAFYEQYF
TRBJ1-6,TRBV15,.,.,TGTGCCACCACCCCCAACCTTGGCAGCTTGGATTCACCCCTCCACTTT,CATTPNLGSLDSPLHF
TRBJ2-5,TRBV6-5,TRBD2,.,TGTGCCAGCAGTTACAGTAGCGGGGAAACAACAGAGACCCAGTACTTC,CASSYSSGETTETQYF
TRBJ2-7,TRBV6-5,TRBD1,once,TGTGCCAGCAATCAGGGGGCCGAGCAGTACTTC,CASNQGAEQYF
TRBJ2-3,TRBV4-1,TRBD1,once,TGCGCCAGCAAAAAGCCCGGGACAGGGACAGATACGCAGTATTTT,CASKKPGTGTDTQYF
TRBJ2-2,TRBV10-2,.,.,TGCGCCAGCAGTGAGTGGGGGACCGGGGAGCTGTTTTTT,CASSEWGTGELFF